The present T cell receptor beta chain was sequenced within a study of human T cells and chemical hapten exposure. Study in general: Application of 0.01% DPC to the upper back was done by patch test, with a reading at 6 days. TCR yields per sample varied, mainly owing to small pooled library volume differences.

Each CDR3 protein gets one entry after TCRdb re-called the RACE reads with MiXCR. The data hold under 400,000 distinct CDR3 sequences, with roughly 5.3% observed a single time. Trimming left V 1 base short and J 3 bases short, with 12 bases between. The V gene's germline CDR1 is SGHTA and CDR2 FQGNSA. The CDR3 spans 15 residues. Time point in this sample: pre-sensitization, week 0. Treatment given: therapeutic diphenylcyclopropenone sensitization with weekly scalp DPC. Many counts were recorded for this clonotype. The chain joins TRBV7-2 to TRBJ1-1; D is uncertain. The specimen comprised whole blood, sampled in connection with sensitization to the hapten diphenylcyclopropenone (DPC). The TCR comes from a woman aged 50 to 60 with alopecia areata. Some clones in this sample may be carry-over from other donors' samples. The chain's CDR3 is CASSLDRGVYTEAFF. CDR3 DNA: TGTGCCAGCAGCTTAGATCGGGGAGTCTACACTGAAGCTTTCTTT.